The rows below give T cell receptor beta chains drawn from one sample of a study of T cell responses to AZD1222 COVID-19 vaccine. TCRdb's copy holds only in-frame clones and misses some; the assay was immunoSEQ multiplex PCR. This repertoire shows some 110,000 clones, 85% found once; its top ten account for around 4.4%. The sample consisted of peripheral blood, taken 28 days after the second AZD1222 dose. The receptor source for this set is an adult who received the AZD1222 COVID-19 vaccine. Both conserved end residues are part of each CDR3. Each record gives: clone size, J gene, V gene, D gene, CDR3 length, CDR3 protein, CDR3 DNA. The D gene is left open where the match is weak. Size is stated for part of the rows, as once, few or many counts, or as a class when the clone is expanded.

clone_size: many; j_call: TRBJ2-7; v_call: TRBV7-3; d_call: NA; cdr3_length: 14; cdr3_aa: CASSLGPGSYEQYF; cdr3_nt: TGTGCCAGCAGCCTTGGGCCTGGGTCCTACGAGCAGTACTTC
clone_size: few; j_call: TRBJ1-1; v_call: TRBV6-5; d_call: NA; cdr3_length: 13; cdr3_aa: CASSYQGNTEAFF; cdr3_nt: TGTGCCAGCAGTTACCAGGGGAACACTGAAGCTTTCTTT
clone_size: NA; j_call: TRBJ1-1; v_call: TRBV30; d_call: NA; cdr3_length: 13; cdr3_aa: CAQLTDANTEAFF; cdr3_nt: TGTGCCCAACTGACAGACGCGAACACTGAAGCTTTCTTT
clone_size: few; j_call: TRBJ1-3; v_call: TRBV7-9; d_call: TRBD1; cdr3_length: 17; cdr3_aa: CASRGQQDYLVGNTIYF; cdr3_nt: TGTGCCAGCAGGGGACAGCAAGACTATTTGGTTGGAAACACCATATATTTT
clone_size: once; j_call: TRBJ2-1; v_call: TRBV3-1/TRBV3-2; d_call: TRBD1; cdr3_length: 16; cdr3_aa: CASSQPQGADYNEQFF; cdr3_nt: TGTGCCAGCAGCCAACCCCAGGGGGCAGACTACAATGAGCAGTTCTTC
clone_size: NA; j_call: TRBJ2-7; v_call: TRBV5-4; d_call: TRBD2; cdr3_length: 16; cdr3_aa: CASSPGSGVSSYEQYF; cdr3_nt: TGTGCCAGCAGCCCCGGTAGCGGGGTTAGCTCCTACGAGCAGTACTTC
clone_size: NA; j_call: TRBJ1-6; v_call: TRBV6-6; d_call: NA; cdr3_length: 16; cdr3_aa: CASSYGSDSYNSPLHF; cdr3_nt: TGTGCCAGCAGTTACGGGTCTGACTCCTATAATTCACCCCTCCACTTT
clone_size: NA; j_call: TRBJ2-1; v_call: TRBV7-8; d_call: TRBD1; cdr3_length: 15; cdr3_aa: CASSLAGQGYNEQFF; cdr3_nt: TGTGCCAGCAGCTTGGCGGGACAGGGGTACAATGAGCAGTTCTTC
clone_size: NA; j_call: TRBJ2-3; v_call: TRBV19; d_call: NA; cdr3_length: 13; cdr3_aa: CAIGTGSTDTQYF; cdr3_nt: TGTGCCATTGGGACGGGGAGCACAGATACGCAGTATTTT
clone_size: NA; j_call: TRBJ1-5; v_call: TRBV28; d_call: NA; cdr3_length: 12; cdr3_aa: CASSFWGQPQHF; cdr3_nt: TGTGCCAGCAGTTTTTGGGGTCAGCCCCAGCATTTT
clone_size: few; j_call: TRBJ2-7; v_call: TRBV2; d_call: TRBD2; cdr3_length: 14; cdr3_aa: CASSRSGGSYEQYF; cdr3_nt: TGTGCCAGCAGTAGAAGCGGGGGCTCCTACGAGCAGTACTTC
clone_size: once; j_call: TRBJ2-7; v_call: TRBV7-2; d_call: TRBD1; cdr3_length: 14; cdr3_aa: CASSWGDRVYEQYF; cdr3_nt: TGTGCCAGCAGCTGGGGGGACAGGGTCTACGAGCAGTACTTC
clone_size: NA; j_call: TRBJ2-5; v_call: TRBV19; d_call: NA; cdr3_length: 14; cdr3_aa: CASSIRGRRETQYF; cdr3_nt: TGTGCCAGTAGTATACGGGGGCGCAGGGAGACCCAGTACTTC
clone_size: NA; j_call: TRBJ2-7; v_call: TRBV5-1; d_call: NA; cdr3_length: 16; cdr3_aa: CASSSWHDYDAYEQYF; cdr3_nt: TGCGCCAGCAGCTCGTGGCATGACTACGATGCGTACGAGCAGTACTTC
clone_size: NA; j_call: TRBJ1-1; v_call: TRBV19; d_call: TRBD1; cdr3_length: 14; cdr3_aa: CASSARQGGTEAFF; cdr3_nt: TGTGCCAGTAGTGCCCGACAGGGAGGGACTGAAGCTTTCTTT
clone_size: NA; j_call: TRBJ1-2; v_call: TRBV28; d_call: NA; cdr3_length: 15; cdr3_aa: CASRTGTLGGYGYTF; cdr3_nt: TGTGCCAGCAGAACCGGGACCCTAGGTGGCTATGGCTACACCTTC
clone_size: NA; j_call: TRBJ1-4; v_call: TRBV7-8; d_call: NA; cdr3_length: 14; cdr3_aa: CASITGTWGEKLFF; cdr3_nt: TGTGCCAGCATCACCGGGACATGGGGTGAAAAACTGTTTTTT
clone_size: NA; j_call: TRBJ1-5; v_call: TRBV4-1; d_call: NA; cdr3_length: 16; cdr3_aa: CASSQERAGRNQPQHF; cdr3_nt: TGCGCCAGCAGCCAAGAACGTGCAGGTCGCAATCAGCCCCAGCATTTT
clone_size: NA; j_call: TRBJ2-2; v_call: TRBV24-1; d_call: NA; cdr3_length: 16; cdr3_aa: CATSDLRAPNTGELFF; cdr3_nt: TGTGCCACCAGTGATCTCCGGGCCCCGAACACCGGGGAGCTGTTTTTT
clone_size: NA; j_call: TRBJ1-3; v_call: TRBV7-2; d_call: NA; cdr3_length: 14; cdr3_aa: CASSSGHSGNTIYF; cdr3_nt: TGTGCCAGCAGCTCAGGTCACTCTGGAAACACCATATATTTT
clone_size: NA; j_call: TRBJ2-7; v_call: TRBV13; d_call: TRBD1; cdr3_length: 14; cdr3_aa: CASKLAGGFYEQYF; cdr3_nt: TGTGCCAGCAAGCTCGCAGGGGGCTTCTACGAGCAGTACTTC
clone_size: NA; j_call: TRBJ1-4; v_call: TRBV28; d_call: NA; cdr3_length: 14; cdr3_aa: CASSFLGGWKKLFF; cdr3_nt: TGTGCCAGCAGTTTCTTGGGGGGTTGGAAAAAACTGTTTTTT
clone_size: NA; j_call: TRBJ2-7; v_call: TRBV3-1/TRBV3-2; d_call: TRBD2; cdr3_length: 13; cdr3_aa: CASSPGGRDEQYF; cdr3_nt: TGTGCCAGCAGCCCGGGGGGGAGGGACGAGCAGTACTTC
clone_size: NA; j_call: TRBJ1-5; v_call: TRBV18; d_call: TRBD1; cdr3_length: 16; cdr3_aa: CASSPPGQGARQPQHF; cdr3_nt: TGTGCCAGCTCACCACCGGGGCAGGGGGCCCGGCAGCCCCAGCATTTT
clone_size: NA; j_call: TRBJ2-3; v_call: TRBV4-1; d_call: NA; cdr3_length: 14; cdr3_aa: CASSNGRFTDTQYF; cdr3_nt: TGCGCCAGCAGTAATGGCAGGTTCACAGATACGCAGTATTTT
clone_size: NA; j_call: TRBJ2-3; v_call: TRBV11-2; d_call: NA; cdr3_length: 18; cdr3_aa: CASSSLRTPGRAADTQYF; cdr3_nt: TGTGCCAGCAGCTCACTTAGGACCCCGGGCAGGGCAGCAGATACGCAGTATTTT
clone_size: NA; j_call: TRBJ2-2; v_call: TRBV7-7; d_call: NA; cdr3_length: 17; cdr3_aa: CAITGGASYPNTGELFF; cdr3_nt: TGTGCCATTACAGGGGGGGCCTCCTATCCGAACACCGGGGAGCTGTTTTTT
clone_size: NA; j_call: TRBJ1-1; v_call: TRBV30; d_call: TRBD1; cdr3_length: 14; cdr3_aa: CAWSGGQGATEAFF; cdr3_nt: TGTGCCTGGAGTGGGGGACAGGGGGCCACTGAAGCTTTCTTT
clone_size: NA; j_call: TRBJ1-1; v_call: TRBV10-3; d_call: TRBD1; cdr3_length: 12; cdr3_aa: CAIIQTGGAAFF; cdr3_nt: TGTGCCATCATCCAAACAGGGGGGGCAGCTTTCTTT
clone_size: NA; j_call: TRBJ1-2; v_call: TRBV4-3; d_call: NA; cdr3_length: 14; cdr3_aa: CASSQAPENYGYTF; cdr3_nt: TGCGCCAGCAGCCAAGCCCCTGAAAACTATGGCTACACCTTC
clone_size: NA; j_call: TRBJ2-1; v_call: TRBV5-1; d_call: NA; cdr3_length: 16; cdr3_aa: CASSSASSSSYNEQFF; cdr3_nt: TGCGCCAGCAGCTCGGCTTCCTCGAGCTCCTACAATGAGCAGTTCTTC
clone_size: once; j_call: TRBJ1-5; v_call: TRBV2; d_call: TRBD1; cdr3_length: 15; cdr3_aa: CASSEEQGNDQPQHF; cdr3_nt: TGTGCCAGCAGTGAAGAACAGGGGAACGATCAGCCCCAGCATTTT
clone_size: NA; j_call: TRBJ1-3; v_call: TRBV3-1/TRBV3-2; d_call: NA; cdr3_length: 15; cdr3_aa: CASSQPSGRGNTIYF; cdr3_nt: TGTGCCAGCAGCCAACCATCAGGGCGTGGAAACACCATATATTTT
clone_size: NA; j_call: TRBJ1-4; v_call: TRBV5-1; d_call: NA; cdr3_length: 15; cdr3_aa: CASSSTGITNEKLFF; cdr3_nt: TGCGCCAGCAGCTCCACAGGGATTACTAATGAAAAACTGTTTTTT
clone_size: NA; j_call: TRBJ1-3; v_call: TRBV2; d_call: TRBD1; cdr3_length: 16; cdr3_aa: CASSEAGGAGGNTIYF; cdr3_nt: TGTGCCAGCAGTGAAGCAGGGGGCGCGGGTGGAAACACCATATATTTT
clone_size: NA; j_call: TRBJ1-2; v_call: TRBV30; d_call: NA; cdr3_length: 14; cdr3_aa: CAWSPGPLLDGYTF; cdr3_nt: TGTGCCTGGAGTCCCGGACCGCTGCTGGATGGCTACACCTTC
clone_size: once; j_call: TRBJ2-2; v_call: TRBV5-1; d_call: NA; cdr3_length: 15; cdr3_aa: CASSPSALNTGELFF; cdr3_nt: TGCGCCAGCAGCCCAAGTGCCTTGAACACCGGGGAGCTGTTTTTT
clone_size: NA; j_call: TRBJ2-7; v_call: TRBV5-1; d_call: NA; cdr3_length: 14; cdr3_aa: CASSLGGELYEQYF; cdr3_nt: TGCGCCAGCAGCTTGGGCGGGGAGCTCTACGAGCAGTACTTC
clone_size: NA; j_call: TRBJ2-2; v_call: TRBV7-3; d_call: NA; cdr3_length: 14; cdr3_aa: CASSKGRNTGELFF; cdr3_nt: TGTGCCAGCAGCAAAGGGAGGAACACCGGGGAGCTGTTTTTT
clone_size: NA; j_call: TRBJ1-4; v_call: TRBV5-1; d_call: NA; cdr3_length: 14; cdr3_aa: CASSLGGVGEKLFF; cdr3_nt: TGCGCCAGCAGCTTGGGTGGGGTTGGGGAAAAACTGTTTTTT
clone_size: few; j_call: TRBJ1-4; v_call: TRBV6-5; d_call: TRBD1; cdr3_length: 14; cdr3_aa: CASSRTGKDEKLFF; cdr3_nt: TGTGCCAGCAGTCGGACAGGGAAAGATGAAAAACTGTTTTTT
clone_size: NA; j_call: TRBJ2-5; v_call: TRBV11-1; d_call: NA; cdr3_length: 15; cdr3_aa: CASSISASRGETQYF; cdr3_nt: TGTGCCAGCAGCATTTCCGCTAGCCGGGGGGAGACCCAGTACTTC
clone_size: NA; j_call: TRBJ2-7; v_call: TRBV25-1; d_call: NA; cdr3_length: 15; cdr3_aa: CASSDLTYGRYEQYF; cdr3_nt: TGTGCCAGCAGTGACCTGACATATGGGAGATACGAGCAGTACTTC
clone_size: NA; j_call: TRBJ2-1; v_call: TRBV7-2; d_call: TRBD2; cdr3_length: 14; cdr3_aa: CASSFTSGYNEQFF; cdr3_nt: TGTGCCAGCAGCTTCACTAGCGGATACAATGAGCAGTTCTTC
clone_size: NA; j_call: TRBJ1-2; v_call: TRBV28; d_call: TRBD1; cdr3_length: 14; cdr3_aa: CASSLQGANYGYTF; cdr3_nt: TGTGCCAGCAGTTTACAGGGGGCGAACTATGGCTACACCTTC
clone_size: NA; j_call: TRBJ1-3; v_call: TRBV9; d_call: NA; cdr3_length: 15; cdr3_aa: CASSVDGDSGNTIYF; cdr3_nt: TGTGCCAGCAGCGTAGACGGAGACTCTGGAAACACCATATATTTT
clone_size: NA; j_call: TRBJ2-3; v_call: TRBV25-1; d_call: TRBD2; cdr3_length: 16; cdr3_aa: CASSEFRAGGSDTQYF; cdr3_nt: TGTGCCAGCAGTGAATTTCGAGCGGGGGGCTCAGATACGCAGTATTTT
clone_size: once; j_call: TRBJ1-2; v_call: TRBV7-6; d_call: NA; cdr3_length: 15; cdr3_aa: CASSSREDGDYGYTF; cdr3_nt: TGTGCCAGCAGCTCCAGGGAGGACGGCGACTATGGCTACACCTTC
clone_size: NA; j_call: TRBJ2-7; v_call: TRBV4-2; d_call: NA; cdr3_length: 15; cdr3_aa: CASSQDAGQPGEQYF; cdr3_nt: TGTGCCAGCAGCCAAGATGCGGGCCAACCGGGGGAGCAGTACTTC
clone_size: NA; j_call: TRBJ2-7; v_call: TRBV4-3; d_call: NA; cdr3_length: 15; cdr3_aa: CASSQVGGHLYEQYF; cdr3_nt: TGCGCCAGCAGCCAAGTTGGGGGACACCTCTACGAGCAGTACTTC
clone_size: NA; j_call: TRBJ1-2; v_call: TRBV4-2; d_call: NA; cdr3_length: 15; cdr3_aa: CASSQDGRTQDGYTF; cdr3_nt: TGTGCCAGCAGCCAAGATGGGCGGACGCAGGATGGCTACACCTTC
clone_size: once; j_call: TRBJ2-2; v_call: TRBV5-4; d_call: NA; cdr3_length: 16; cdr3_aa: CASSLGVALNTGELFF; cdr3_nt: TGTGCCAGCAGCTTGGGCGTTGCGTTGAACACCGGGGAGCTGTTTTTT